The T cell receptor beta chain described here comes from a study of blood T cell repertoires in COVID-19. Study in general: The samples span acute and convalescent COVID-19 from the United States, Italy and Spain. PBMCs, B-cell-depleted T cells, or T cells provided the cDNA or gDNA that made up the material.

Germline CDR1 reads LGHNT; CDR2 reads FRNRAP. The CDR3 loop spans 11 amino acids. V was shortened by 5 bases and J by 5 bases, with 7 bases between the two germline ends. Authors' analysis steps: Reference gene primer amplification gave estimated nucleated cell counts. TCRdb keeps only in-frame clones here, not all; method: immunoSEQ multiplex PCR. The V and J calls and clone size come from that table; D and trimming were worked out from the DNA. The sample holds 200,000 to 300,000 clones; 75% to 90% are singletons and the top ten take almost 2%. Material for sequencing was peripheral blood. This TCR was sampled from a man under 40 with active or convalescent COVID-19. This chain links TRBV12-5 with TRBJ2-7, with no clear D. CDR3 coding DNA: TGTGCTAGTGGTCCGCGCCACGAGCAGTACTTC. This sequence encodes CASGPRHEQYF.